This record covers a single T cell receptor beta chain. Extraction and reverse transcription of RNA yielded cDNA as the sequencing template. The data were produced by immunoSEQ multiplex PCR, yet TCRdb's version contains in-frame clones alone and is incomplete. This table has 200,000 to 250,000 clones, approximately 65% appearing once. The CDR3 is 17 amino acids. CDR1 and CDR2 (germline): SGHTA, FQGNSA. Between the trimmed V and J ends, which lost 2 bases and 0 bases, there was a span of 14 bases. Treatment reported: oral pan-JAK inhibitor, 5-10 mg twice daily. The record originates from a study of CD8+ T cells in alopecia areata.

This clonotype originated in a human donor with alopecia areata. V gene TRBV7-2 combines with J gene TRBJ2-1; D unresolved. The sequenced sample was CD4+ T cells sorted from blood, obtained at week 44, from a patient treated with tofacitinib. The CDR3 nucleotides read TGTGCCAGCAGCTTAAGGGTGGGCGGACGCTCCTACAATGAGCAGTTCTTC. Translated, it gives CASSLRVGGRSYNEQFF.